One T cell receptor beta chain is described in this entry. Generated by immunoSEQ multiplex PCR, the TCRdb table keeps only in-frame clones and is missing some. The data show about 1 million clones, with 78% seen just once and 0.5% to 0.6% held by the top ten. Splitting of CD4+ cells produced CD45RA+ naive and CD45RA-negative memory subsets. This specimen belongs to a study of shared clonotypes between healthy human individuals. The receptor was derived from a young man in good health. Some clones in this sample may be carry-over from other donors' samples. The sequencing sample was made of memory CD4+ T cells from PBMCs. Subset: CD45RA-negative fraction.

CDR3 protein: CASRRLAGAPNDEQFF. The CDR3 bases are TGTGCCAGCAGAAGACTAGCGGGCGCCCCGAACGATGAGCAGTTCTTC. The V gene is TRBV6-4, the J gene TRBJ2-1, with TRBD2 matching over 10 bases. CDR1 and CDR2 (germline): MRHNA, SNTAGT. The CDR3 loop spans 16 amino acids. J lost 8 bases, V lost 6 bases, and 13 bases had no gene match.